Here is one TCR beta chain with its context. V dropped 3 bases and J dropped 5 bases, with 17 bases sitting between them. The CDR3 sequence is 16 residues long. TCRdb re-called the RT-PCR reads through MiXCR, storing one row per CDR3 protein. There are about 700,000 distinct CDR3 sequences in the sample; approximately 15% occur only once, and 3.6% lies in the top ten. The sample taken for sequencing was memory CD4+ T cells from blood. The clonotype originates from a female donor in good health, serving as a healthy control. This rearrangement joins TRBV12-3 or TRBV12-4 to TRBJ1-5; D perhaps matches TRBD1 (5 bases). CDR3 nucleotides: TGTGCCAGCAGTTTGTCAGGGTCGGGTTTTTATCAGCCCCAGCATTTT. This encodes CASSLSGSGFYQPQHF.